This T cell receptor (beta chain) was captured by sequencing in a study of T cell responses to AZD1222 COVID-19 vaccine. Study information: Second-dose recipients at about 4 or about 12 weeks were treated as one pooled group. Overall study results and limits: Once two AZD1222 doses were given, Spike-specific TCR breadth and depth went up. Repertoire collection took place solely once the T cell response had peaked. Among spike-specific TCRs, nearly half reportedly target unmutated variant regions.

Germline V lookup: CDR1 SGHRS, CDR2 YFSETQ. The CDR3 has 18 amino acids. V was trimmed by 3 bases and J by 0 bases, leaving 21 bases between them. Profiling relied on immunoSEQ multiplex PCR, and the TCRdb table lists in-frame clones only, not all of them. The sample gives about 130,000 clones, 70% to 90% of which show up once; roughly a tenth is in the top ten. For this clone: The target antigen is unknown.

This sequence was found in an adult in good health. The chain employs TRBV5-1 and TRBJ1-1; no clear D. The sequences come from peripheral blood, collected on day 0 of AZD1222 vaccination. CDR3 DNA sequence: TGCGCCAGCAGCTGGGCCAAGGGTAGCGCGAGGATGAACACTGAAGCTTTCTTT. Its protein product is CASSWAKGSARMNTEAFF.